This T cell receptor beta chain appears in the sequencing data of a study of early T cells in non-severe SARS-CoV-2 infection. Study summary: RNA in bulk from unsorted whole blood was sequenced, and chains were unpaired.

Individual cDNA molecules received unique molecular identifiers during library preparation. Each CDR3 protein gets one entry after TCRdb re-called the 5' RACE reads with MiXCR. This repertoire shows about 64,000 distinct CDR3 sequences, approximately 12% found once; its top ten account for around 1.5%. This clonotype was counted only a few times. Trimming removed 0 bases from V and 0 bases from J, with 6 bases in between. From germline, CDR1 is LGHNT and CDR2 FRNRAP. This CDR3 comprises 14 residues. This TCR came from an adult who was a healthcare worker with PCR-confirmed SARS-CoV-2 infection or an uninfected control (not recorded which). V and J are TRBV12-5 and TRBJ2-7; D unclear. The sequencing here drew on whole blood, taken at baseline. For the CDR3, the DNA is TGTGCTAGTGGTTTGGTCGGGTCCTCCTACGAGCAGTACTTC. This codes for CASGLVGSSYEQYF.